The 3 T cell receptor beta chains below all came from one sample that was sequenced in a study of Ad26.COV2.S vaccination and SARS-CoV-2 variants. As to treatment: some 19 received Ad26.COV2.S at low or high dose, single or two shots; 5 received placebo; per-sample allocation not given. Sampling was performed 63 days after the first vaccine or placebo injection. Sequencing was performed with immunoSEQ multiplex PCR; in TCRdb, only in-frame clones are kept and a portion is missing. The sample has around 320,000 clones, over 75% seen once. The source was peripheral blood, collected in a trial of Ad26.COV2.S vaccine versus placebo. All receptors derive from a person between 18 and 65 years old who received the Ad26.COV2.S COVID-19 vaccine or a placebo.

The chain couples TRBV9 to TRBJ1-4, with D uncertain. This CDR3 is built from 14 residues. Trimming pared 1 base from V and 11 bases from J, leaving 15 bases between. Germline V gene sequence: CDR1 SGDLS, CDR2 YYNGEE. CDR3 DNA: TGTGCCAGCAGCGTATTAGGAGACCAGGATAAACTGTTTTTT. This codes for CASSVLGDQDKLFF.

The chain couples TRBV11-2 to TRBJ1-2; D ambiguous. V dropped 1 base and J dropped 8 bases, with 17 bases sitting between them. Germline V gives CDR1 SGHAT, CDR2 FQNNGV. The CDR3 contains 15 residues. The CDR3: CASSLVQPPNWGYTF. As DNA, the CDR3 is TGTGCCAGCAGCTTAGTGCAGCCCCCTAACTGGGGCTACACCTTC.

The genes are TRBV6-5 and TRBJ1-2; 8 bases align to TRBD1. Germline lookup yields CDR1 MNHEY and CDR2 SVGAGI. Trimming took 0 bases from V and 4 from J; bases not matched to a gene: 7. There are 16 residues in the CDR3. CDR3 bases: TGTGCCAGCAGTTACTCTGGACAGGGCCTACTCTATGGCTACACCTTC. The encoded protein is CASSYSGQGLLYGYTF.